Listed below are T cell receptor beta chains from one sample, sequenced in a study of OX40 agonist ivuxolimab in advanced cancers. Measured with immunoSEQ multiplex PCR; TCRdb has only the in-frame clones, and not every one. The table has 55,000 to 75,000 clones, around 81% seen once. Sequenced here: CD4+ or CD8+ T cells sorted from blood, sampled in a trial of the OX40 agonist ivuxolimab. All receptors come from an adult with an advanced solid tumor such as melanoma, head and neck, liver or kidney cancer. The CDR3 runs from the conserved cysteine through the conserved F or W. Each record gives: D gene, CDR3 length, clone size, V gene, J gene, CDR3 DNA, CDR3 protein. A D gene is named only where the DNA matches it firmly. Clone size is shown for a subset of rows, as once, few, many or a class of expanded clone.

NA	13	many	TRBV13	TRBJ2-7	TGTGCCAGCACCAGACAGGCCCTTTACGAGCAGTACTTC	CASTRQALYEQYF
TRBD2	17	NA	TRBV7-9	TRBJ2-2	TGTGCCAGCAGCTTACTAGCGGGGCCCTCGAACACCGGGGAGCTGTTTTTT	CASSLLAGPSNTGELFF
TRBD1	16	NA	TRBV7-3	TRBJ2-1	TGTGCCAGCAGCTTAACCGGGACAGAATCCTACAATGAGCAGTTCTTC	CASSLTGTESYNEQFF
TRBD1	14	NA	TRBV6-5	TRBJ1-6	TGTGCCAGCAGGCGGGACAGGGATAATTCACCCCTCCACTTT	CASRRDRDNSPLHF
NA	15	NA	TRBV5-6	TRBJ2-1	TGTGCCAGCAGATCTACGCCCGGGGGTCCTCCTGAGCAGTTCTTC	CASRSTPGGPPEQFF
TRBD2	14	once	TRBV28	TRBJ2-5	TGTGCCAGCAGTTTATTTGGGGGGGGAGAGACCCAGTACTTC	CASSLFGGGETQYF
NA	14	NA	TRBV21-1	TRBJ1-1	TGTGCCAGCAGCAAAGCGGGGGGGCGGACTGAAGCTTTCTTT	CASSKAGGRTEAFF
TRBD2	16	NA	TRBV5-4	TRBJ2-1	TGTGCCAGCAGCCCCACTAGCGGGGGGGCCCACAATGAGCAGTTCTTC	CASSPTSGGAHNEQFF
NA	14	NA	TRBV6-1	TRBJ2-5	TGTGCCAGCAGGCTACTACGCCCCCAAGAGACCCAGTACTTC	CASRLLRPQETQYF
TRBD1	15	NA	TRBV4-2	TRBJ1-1	TGTGCCAGCAGGAAGGGGGACAGCCAGAACACTGAAGCTTTCTTT	CASRKGDSQNTEAFF
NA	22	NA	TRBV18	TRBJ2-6	TGTGCCAGCTCAAGTCCGAACATAAGTTTTCGCCAGGGCGCCTCTGGGGCCAACGTCCTGACTTTC	CASSSPNISFRQGASGANVLTF
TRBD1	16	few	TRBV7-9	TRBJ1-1	TGTGCCAGCAGCCCGAACCCCGGGACAGGGAACACTGAAGCTTTCTTT	CASSPNPGTGNTEAFF
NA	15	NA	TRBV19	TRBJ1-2	TGTGCCAGTATCCAAGGGGGAGCGCCCTTCTATGGCTACACCTTC	CASIQGGAPFYGYTF
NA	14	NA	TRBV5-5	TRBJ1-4	TGTGCCAGCAGCTTCAGACAGAATAATGAAAAACTGTTTTTT	CASSFRQNNEKLFF
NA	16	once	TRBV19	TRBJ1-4	TGTGCCAGTAGCGAAATTTTCCGGGTCCGGGGTGAAAAACTGTTTTTT	CASSEIFRVRGEKLFF
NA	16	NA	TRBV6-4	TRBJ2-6	TGTGCCAGCAGACCCGGGTGGGGCTCTGGGGCCAACGTCCTGACTTTC	CASRPGWGSGANVLTF
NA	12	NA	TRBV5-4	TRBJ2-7	TGTGCCAGCAGCCTTCAACAGGGCGAGCAGTACTTC	CASSLQQGEQYF
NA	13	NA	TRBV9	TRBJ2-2	TGTGCCAGCAACAGAGCGAACACCGGGGAGCTGTTTTTT	CASNRANTGELFF
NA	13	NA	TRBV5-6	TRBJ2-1	TGTGCCAGCAGTCGTTACAGCCGGGTAGAGCAGTTCTTC	CASSRYSRVEQFF
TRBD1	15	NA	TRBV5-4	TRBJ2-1	TGTGCCAGCAGCTTGGAGGGGGCGCCCGGCAATGAGCAGTTCTTC	CASSLEGAPGNEQFF
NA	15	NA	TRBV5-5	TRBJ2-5	TGTGCCAGCAGCTTATCCAGGACCGAGGGAGAGACCCAGTACTTC	CASSLSRTEGETQYF
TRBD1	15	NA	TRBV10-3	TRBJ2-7	TGTGCCACCGAAGACCGGGACAGGGGTGTATACGAGCAGTACTTC	CATEDRDRGVYEQYF
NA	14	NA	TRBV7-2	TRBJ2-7	TGTGCCAGCAGCTTAAATCCAGGGGACTACGAGCAGTACTTC	CASSLNPGDYEQYF
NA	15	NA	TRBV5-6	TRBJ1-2	TGTGCCAGCGGAATGGGAGGGATCCCTAACTATGGCTACACCTTC	CASGMGGIPNYGYTF
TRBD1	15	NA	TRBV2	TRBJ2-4	TGTGCCAGCAGTGAAAGGACAGGGGTCAAAAACATTCAGTACTTC	CASSERTGVKNIQYF
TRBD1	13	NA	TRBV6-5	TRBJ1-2	TGTGCCAGCAGTACGGGACAGGGGTATGGCTACACCTTC	CASSTGQGYGYTF